Here is one TCR beta chain with its context. Its antigen is unidentified. This sample is drawn from a study of T cells in localized non-small cell lung cancer. This table comes from immunoSEQ multiplex PCR, and its TCRdb copy is limited to in-frame clones, with some not included. The sample lists about 30,000 clones; around 89% were seen once. CDR1 MDHEN and CDR2 SYDVKM come from the germline V gene. Trimming removed 9 bases at V and 4 bases at J, with 10 bases between. CDR3 length: 12 amino acids. Overall study results and limits: Heterogeneity remains possible, as sequencing covered one tumor region only. Higher blood T cell density tracked longer overall survival.

The source material was peripheral blood, sampled before any cancer treatment. This chain connects TRBV28 to TRBJ2-1, with D perhaps being TRBD1 or TRBD2 (5 bases each). The TCR comes from an older female donor with stage III squamous cell lung carcinoma. The CDR3 is CASGGLYNEQFF. CDR3 nucleotides: TGTGCCAGTGGGGGTCTTTACAATGAGCAGTTCTTC. Full variable domain (rest looked up from reference TRBV28 and TRBJ2-1): DVKVTQSSRYLVKRTGEKVFLECVQDMDHENMFWYRQDPGLGLRLIYFSYDVKMKEKGDIPEGYSVSREKKERFSLILESASTNQTSMYLCASGGLYNEQFFGPGTRLTVL.